The 24 T cell receptor beta chains below all came from one sample that was sequenced in a study of Tregs in tolerant kidney transplant recipients. Clones were sequenced by immunoSEQ multiplex PCR, and TCRdb holds only the in-frame ones, with some missing. The sample contains fewer than 100,000 clones, roughly 93% of which appear only once. Material: CD4+ T cells from blood, obtained before the transplant. The receptors originated from a human donor who received a combined kidney and bone marrow transplant.

The chain couples TRBV11-1 to TRBJ1-1; D unresolved. The CDR3 has 14 amino acids. CDR1 and CDR2 from the germline V gene are SGHAT and FQDESV (reference sequence). V lost 5 bases and J lost 0, with 10 bases in between. In DNA form, the CDR3 reads TGTGCCAGCAGCCGGGGATCCGTGAACACTGAAGCTTTCTTT. Translated: CASSRGSVNTEAFF.

This sequence joins TRBV14 and TRBJ1-2; possibly TRBD1 for D (6 bases). The CDR3 is 14 residues long. Germline CDR1 and CDR2: SGHDN and FVKESK. V dropped 4 bases and J dropped 7 bases, with 16 bases sitting between them. The CDR3 DNA sequence: TGTGCCAGCAGCCCTCTTCAACAGGGAAGTGGCTACACCTTC. Translating gives CASSPLQQGSGYTF.

This chain links TRBV19 with TRBJ1-2, with D unresolved. Germline values: CDR1 LNHDA, CDR2 SQIVND (reference sequence). The CDR3 is 13 amino acids. V dropped 3 bases and J dropped 8 bases, with 13 bases sitting between them. The CDR3 sequence is CASSIQAAGGYTF. The CDR3 bases are TGTGCCAGTAGTATCCAGGCTGCTGGCGGCTACACCTTC.

This chain uses TRBV6-1 with TRBJ2-7; tentatively, D is TRBD2 (5 bases). CDR1 MNHNS and CDR2 SASEGT come from the germline V gene. This CDR3 is built from 14 residues. V lost 6 bases and J 3 bases, leaving 15 bases between the germline ends. In nucleotides, the CDR3 is TGTGCCAGCAGAATACCGGGATCCTACTACGAGCAGTACTTC. Protein product: CASRIPGSYYEQYF.

The chain carries TRBV7-2 and TRBJ2-3; D is possibly TRBD1 (6 bases). The germline V gene has CDR1 SGHTA and CDR2 FQGNSA. The V gene lost 5 bases and the J gene lost 0 bases, with 12 bases spanning the gap. The CDR3 sequence is 15 residues long. The DNA for the CDR3 is TGTGCCAGCAGCCCGGACAGACCTAGCACAGATACGCAGTATTTT. As protein: CASSPDRPSTDTQYF.

The chain recombines TRBV5-1 with TRBJ2-7; tentatively, D is TRBD1 (6 bases). V lost 3 bases and J 2 bases, leaving 12 bases between the germline ends. Germline V gene lookup returns CDR1 SGHRS and CDR2 YFSETQ. The CDR3 runs 14 residues. In DNA, the CDR3 is TGCGCCAGCAGCTCCGGACAGCTTCCCTACGAGCAGTACTTC. This translates into CASSSGQLPYEQYF.

The V call is TRBV27, the J call TRBJ1-1; 11 bases agree with TRBD1. This CDR3 contains 13 residues. With V trimmed by 4 bases and J by 8 bases, 3 bases remained unmatched. The germline CDR1 and CDR2 sequences are MNHEY and SMNVEV (reference sequence). DNA for the CDR3: TGTGCCAGCAGTTGGGACAGGGGGAGGGAAGCTTTCTTT. Translation: CASSWDRGREAFF.

The genes are TRBV5-6 and TRBJ2-7; weak D call: TRBD1 (6 bases). CDR3 length: 14 residues. Germline V CDR1 and CDR2: SGHDT, YYEEEE. Trimming cost V 4 bases and J 4 bases, with 15 bases left between them. The CDR3 loop reads CASSRLRTAYEQYF. The CDR3 DNA reads as TGTGCCAGCAGCCGCCTCAGGACAGCATACGAGCAGTACTTC.

The chain recombines TRBV9 with TRBJ2-1, with 11 bases lining up with TRBD2. Germline CDR1 reads SGDLS; CDR2 reads YYNGEE. After removal of 2 bases from V and 4 bases from J, the junction contained 8 bases not matched to a gene. This CDR3 is 17 amino acids long. CDR3: CASSVYSGRGGYNEQFF. The CDR3 region has the DNA TGTGCCAGCAGCGTGTATAGCGGGAGGGGAGGGTACAATGAGCAGTTCTTC.

V and J are TRBV7-2 and TRBJ1-1; D gene uncertain. CDR3 length: 11 residues. In germline, CDR1 is SGHTA, CDR2 FQGNSA. The V end lost 2 bases, the J end lost 5 bases, and 3 bases lay between the germline ends. In nucleotides, the CDR3 is TGTGCCAGCAGCTTACAGACTGAAGCTTTCTTT. As protein: CASSLQTEAFF.

The chain uses TRBV5-1 and TRBJ2-7; a weak D match, TRBD1 (5 bases). Germline CDR1 SGHRS, CDR2 YFSETQ. Trimming removed 0 bases from V and 2 bases from J, with 9 bases in between. The CDR3 extends over 14 amino acids. The CDR3, as DNA: TGCGCCAGCAGCTTGGCCACGGACACCTACGAGCAGTACTTC. This sequence encodes CASSLATDTYEQYF.

The genes are TRBV10-3 and TRBJ2-5; D is perhaps TRBD1 (6 bases). The CDR3 sequence is 12 residues long. With 8 bases removed from V and 5 bases from J, the gap between germline ends came to 12 bases. The germline V gene has CDR1 ENHRY and CDR2 SYGVKD. This chain's CDR3 is CAIGQGMETQYF. The CDR3, as DNA: TGTGCCATCGGCCAGGGGATGGAGACCCAGTACTTC.

V usage is TRBV6-5 and J usage is TRBJ1-2; the D gene is possibly TRBD1 (6 bases). The CDR3 spans 14 residues. The germline gives CDR1 MNHEY, CDR2 SVGAGI. Trimming stripped 5 bases from V and 5 bases from J, with 15 bases between. The CDR3 DNA follows: TGTGCCAGCAGTCGATCACAGGGAAGTTATGGCTACACCTTC. Translated, it gives CASSRSQGSYGYTF.

The rearrangement joins TRBV7-9 to TRBJ2-7; weak D call: TRBD1 (6 bases). V lost 5 bases and J 2 bases, leaving 13 bases between the germline ends. From germline, CDR1 is SEHNR and CDR2 FQNEAQ (reference sequence). The CDR3 covers 14 residues. CDR3 sequence: CASSLQGSPYEQYF. The CDR3 region has the DNA TGTGCCAGCAGCCTCCAGGGGAGTCCCTACGAGCAGTACTTC.

This clone occurred once. This chain uses TRBV30 with TRBJ1-5; 9 nucleotides match TRBD1. Germline trimming cut 3 bases from V and 4 bases from J; bases unmatched to any gene: 7. Germline V gives CDR1 GTSNPN, CDR2 SVGIG (reference sequence). The CDR3 runs 15 residues. The CDR3 DNA reads as TGTGCCTGGAGCGCCCTTGGGACAGGGAATCAGCCCCAGCATTTT. Translated, it gives CAWSALGTGNQPQHF.

V gene TRBV27 combines with J gene TRBJ2-2; 8 bases are a match to TRBD2. Germline CDR1 is MNHEY and CDR2 is SMNVEV (reference sequence). The CDR3 consists of 19 residues. The junction had 16 bases not matched to a gene; V was cut back by 3 bases and J by 4 bases. DNA of the CDR3: TGTGCCAGCAGTTTTAGTCATGGCGGGCTAGCGGGTTCCACCGGGGAGCTGTTTTTT. Its protein product is CASSFSHGGLAGSTGELFF.

CDR3 region: CATPDRAEGELFF. Here the CDR3 DNA reads TGTGCCACCCCGGACAGGGCAGAAGGGGAGCTGTTTTTT. The J gene is TRBJ2-2, the V gene TRBV6-1; 8 bases match TRBD1. Germline V gene sequence: CDR1 MNHNS, CDR2 SASEGT. The V gene end was trimmed by 10 bases and the J gene end by 8 bases; junction bases not matched to a gene: 9. The CDR3 extends over 13 amino acids.

The chain joins TRBV19 to TRBJ2-7, with 10 positions matching TRBD1. Germline CDR1 and CDR2: LNHDA and SQIVND (reference sequence). CDR3 length: 15 residues. Trimming took 5 bases from V and 2 from J; bases not matched to a gene: 6. CDR3 region: CASSRGGQGTYEQYF. Here the CDR3 DNA reads TGTGCCAGTAGTCGGGGGGGACAGGGGACCTACGAGCAGTACTTC.

The chain combines TRBV7-3 with TRBJ1-1, with TRBD1 as a possible D gene (5 bases). The V end lost 5 bases, the J end lost 1 base, and 8 bases lay between the germline ends. From germline, CDR1 is SGHTA and CDR2 FQGTGA. The CDR3 length is 13 residues. The CDR3 is CASSAGGNTEAFF. The CDR3, as DNA: TGTGCCAGCAGCGCCGGGGGGAACACTGAAGCTTTCTTT.

The chain employs TRBV6-1 and TRBJ2-7; tentatively, D is TRBD2 (7 bases). Trimming stripped 4 bases from V and 4 bases from J, with 14 bases between. Germline CDR1 MNHNS, CDR2 SASEGT. The CDR3 is 14 amino acids. The chain's CDR3 is CASSGGGIWYEQYF. CDR3 in DNA: TGTGCCAGCAGTGGCGGGGGCATTTGGTACGAGCAGTACTTC.

The rearrangement joins TRBV9 to TRBJ1-1, with D uncertain. With 0 bases removed from V and 6 bases from J, the gap between germline ends came to 9 bases. There are 13 residues in the CDR3. Germline V lookup: CDR1 SGDLS, CDR2 YYNGEE. The CDR3, as DNA: TGTGCCAGCAGCGTAGCGTCGGCGGCTGAAGCTTTCTTT. Residues: CASSVASAAEAFF.

The rearrangement uses TRBV7-9 and TRBJ2-1; 10 bases agree with TRBD2. Looked up from germline, CDR1 is SEHNR and CDR2 is FQNEAQ (reference sequence). The CDR3 spans 17 residues. Germline trimming cut 6 bases from V and 4 bases from J; bases unmatched to any gene: 12. The CDR3 spells CASRQRGASGGYNEQFF. CDR3 sequence (DNA): TGTGCCAGCAGACAACGGGGTGCTAGCGGGGGATACAATGAGCAGTTCTTC.

The genes are TRBV25-1 and TRBJ2-3; a weak D match, TRBD1 (6 bases). The ends were cut back, 4 bases at V and 0 bases at J, with 11 bases in the middle. CDR1 is MGHDK and CDR2 is SYGVNS in the germline V gene. This CDR3 is 15 amino acids long. As DNA, the CDR3 is TGTGCCAGCAGTGGGGGGCTAGGTAGCACAGATACGCAGTATTTT. Its translation is CASSGGLGSTDTQYF.

The chain is built from TRBV7-2 and TRBJ2-2; D might be TRBD1 (5 bases). CDR1 is SGHTA and CDR2 is FQGNSA in the germline V gene. The CDR3 loop spans 15 amino acids. V was trimmed by 5 bases and J by 8 bases, leaving 18 bases between them. The CDR3 coding sequence is TGTGCCAGCAGCCCACAGGACGGCCTTTTTGGGGAGCTGTTTTTT. It translates to CASSPQDGLFGELFF.